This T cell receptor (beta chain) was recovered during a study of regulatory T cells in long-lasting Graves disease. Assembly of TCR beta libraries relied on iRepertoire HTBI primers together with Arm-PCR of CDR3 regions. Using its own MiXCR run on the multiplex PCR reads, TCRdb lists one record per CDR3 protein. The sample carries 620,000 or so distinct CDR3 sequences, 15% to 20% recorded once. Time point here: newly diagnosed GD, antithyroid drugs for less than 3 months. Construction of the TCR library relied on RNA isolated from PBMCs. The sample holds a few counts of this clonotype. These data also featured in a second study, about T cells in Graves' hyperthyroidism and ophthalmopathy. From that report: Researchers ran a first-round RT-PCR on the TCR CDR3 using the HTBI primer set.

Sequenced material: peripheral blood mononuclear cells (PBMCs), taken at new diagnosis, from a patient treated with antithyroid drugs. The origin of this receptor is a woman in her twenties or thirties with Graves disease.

The DNA of the CDR3 is TGTGCCAGCAGTATTTCCCAGATAGGTCCTATCCGGGACGCAATCCGGGATGCCCCCTACGAGCAGTACTTC. It encodes CASSISQIGPIRDAIRDAPYEQYF. The chain has TRBV28 and TRBJ2-7, with D perhaps given as TRBD1 or TRBD2 (5 bases each). Germline-derived CDR1 and CDR2 are MDHEN and SYDVKM. V gave up 5 bases and J gave up 2 bases, with 43 bases separating them. The CDR3 totals 24 residues. The whole variable domain, filled in from reference TRBV28 and TRBJ2-7, reads DVKVTQSSRYLVKRTGEKVFLECVQDMDHENMFWYRQDPGLGLRLIYFSYDVKMKEKGDIPEGYSVSREKKERFSLILESASTNQTSMYLCASSISQIGPIRDAIRDAPYEQYFGPGTRLTVT.